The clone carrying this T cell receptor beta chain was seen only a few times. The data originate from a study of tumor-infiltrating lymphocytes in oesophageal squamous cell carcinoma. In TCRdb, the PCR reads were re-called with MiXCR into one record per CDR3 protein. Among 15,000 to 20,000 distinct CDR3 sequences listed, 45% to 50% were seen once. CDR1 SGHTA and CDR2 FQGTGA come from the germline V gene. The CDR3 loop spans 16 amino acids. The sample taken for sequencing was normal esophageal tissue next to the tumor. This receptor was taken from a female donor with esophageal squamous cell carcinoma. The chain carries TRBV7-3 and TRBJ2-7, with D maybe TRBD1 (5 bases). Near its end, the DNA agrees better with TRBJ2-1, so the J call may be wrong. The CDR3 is CASSLKGYGWDNEQFF. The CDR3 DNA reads TGTGCCAGCAGCTTAAAGGGGTACGGGTGGGACAATGAGCAGTTCTTC.